The sequence of this T cell receptor beta chain was determined in a study of blood T cell repertoires in COVID-19. This CDR3 is built from 13 residues. From germline, CDR1 is SNHLY and CDR2 FYNNEI. Trimming took 6 bases from V and 5 from J, leaving 14 bases between them. Before being deemed recovered, Cohort 3 donors had two negative PCRs, clearance, or symptom resolution. The table came from immunoSEQ multiplex PCR; TCRdb's copy has only in-frame clones and leaves some out. The data hold roughly 450,000 clones, with less than 95% observed a single time. The chain employs TRBV2 and TRBJ2-7; D not certain. The specimen sequenced was PBMCs or T cells enriched from blood (not recorded which). The TCR comes from a man younger than 30 who had recovered from COVID-19. The CDR3: CASRLTNAHEQYF. The CDR3 bases are TGTGCCAGCAGGCTAACTAACGCCCACGAGCAGTACTTC. Filled out from reference TRBV2 and TRBJ2-7, the complete variable domain reads EPEVTQTPSHQVTQMGQEVILRCVPISNHLYFYWYRQILGQKVEFLVSFYNNEISEKSEIFDDQFSVERPDGSNFTLKIRSTKLEDSAMYFCASRLTNAHEQYFGPGTRLTVT.